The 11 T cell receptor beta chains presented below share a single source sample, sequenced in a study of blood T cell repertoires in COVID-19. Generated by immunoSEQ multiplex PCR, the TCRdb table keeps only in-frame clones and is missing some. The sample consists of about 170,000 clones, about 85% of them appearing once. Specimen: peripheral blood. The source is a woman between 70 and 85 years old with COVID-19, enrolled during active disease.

DNA of the CDR3: TGTGCCAGCAGCTTTTCGTACGCGTCCACGTACGAGCAGTACTTC. It specifies CASSFSYASTYEQYF. The chain joins TRBV5-8 to TRBJ2-7, with D hard to call. V was clipped by 2 bases and J by 4 bases, with 16 bases between them. This CDR3 has 15 residues. CDR1 and CDR2 from the germline V gene are SGHTS and YDEGEE.

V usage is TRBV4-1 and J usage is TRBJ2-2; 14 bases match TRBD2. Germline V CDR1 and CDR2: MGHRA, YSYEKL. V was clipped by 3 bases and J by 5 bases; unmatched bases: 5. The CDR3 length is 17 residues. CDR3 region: CASSHPGLAGDTGELFF. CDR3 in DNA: TGCGCCAGCAGCCACCCGGGACTAGCGGGAGATACCGGGGAGCTGTTTTTT.

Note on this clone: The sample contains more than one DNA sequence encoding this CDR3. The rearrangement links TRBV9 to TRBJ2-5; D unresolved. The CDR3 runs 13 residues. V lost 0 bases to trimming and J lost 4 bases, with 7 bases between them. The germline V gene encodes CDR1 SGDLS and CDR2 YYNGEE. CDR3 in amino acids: CASSVGPGETQYF. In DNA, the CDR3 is TGTGCCAGCAGCGTAGGTCCGGGAGAGACCCAGTACTTC.

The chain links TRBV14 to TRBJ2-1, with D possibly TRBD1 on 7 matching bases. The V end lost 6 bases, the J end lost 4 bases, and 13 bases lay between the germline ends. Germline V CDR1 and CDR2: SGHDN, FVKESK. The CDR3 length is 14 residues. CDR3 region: CASRRQGGYNEQFF. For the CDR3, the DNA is TGTGCCAGCAGGAGACAGGGAGGATACAATGAGCAGTTCTTC.

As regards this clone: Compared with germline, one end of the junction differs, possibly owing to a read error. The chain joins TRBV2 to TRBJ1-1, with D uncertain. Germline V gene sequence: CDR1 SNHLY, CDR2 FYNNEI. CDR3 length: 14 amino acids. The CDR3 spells CASREVDGVREAFF. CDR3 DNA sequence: TGTGCCAGCAGGGAAGTCGACGGAGTACGGGAAGCTTTCTTT.

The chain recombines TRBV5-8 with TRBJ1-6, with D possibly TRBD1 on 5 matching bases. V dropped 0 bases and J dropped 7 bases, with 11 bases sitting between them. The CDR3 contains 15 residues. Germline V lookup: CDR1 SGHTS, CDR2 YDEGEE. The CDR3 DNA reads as TGTGCCAGCAGCTTGGGTCAGGGCGACAATTCACCCCTCCACTTT. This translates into CASSLGQGDNSPLHF.

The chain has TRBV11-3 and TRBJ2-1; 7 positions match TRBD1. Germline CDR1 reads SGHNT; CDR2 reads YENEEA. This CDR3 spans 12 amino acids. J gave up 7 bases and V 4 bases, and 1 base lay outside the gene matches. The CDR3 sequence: CASSSRGNEQFF. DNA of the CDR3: TGTGCCAGCAGCTCCAGGGGGAATGAGCAGTTCTTC.

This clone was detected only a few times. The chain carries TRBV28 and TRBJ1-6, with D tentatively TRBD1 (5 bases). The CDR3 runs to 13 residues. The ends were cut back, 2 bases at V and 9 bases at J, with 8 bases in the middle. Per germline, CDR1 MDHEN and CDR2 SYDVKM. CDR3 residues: CASSLGGSSPLHF. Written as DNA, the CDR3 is TGTGCCAGCAGTTTAGGGGGGAGTTCACCCCTCCACTTT.

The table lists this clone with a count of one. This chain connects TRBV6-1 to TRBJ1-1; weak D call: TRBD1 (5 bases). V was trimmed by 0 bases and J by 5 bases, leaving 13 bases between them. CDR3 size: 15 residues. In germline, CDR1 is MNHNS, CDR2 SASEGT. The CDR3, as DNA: TGTGCCAGCAGTGAAGCCCTCTGGGGGGGGACTGAAGCTTTCTTT. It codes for CASSEALWGGTEAFF.

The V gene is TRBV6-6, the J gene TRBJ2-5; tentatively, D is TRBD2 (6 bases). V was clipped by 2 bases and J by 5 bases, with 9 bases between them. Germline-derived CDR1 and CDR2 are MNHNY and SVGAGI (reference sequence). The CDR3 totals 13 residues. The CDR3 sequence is CASSYGGRETQYF. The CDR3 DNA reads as TGTGCCAGCAGTTACGGTGGGAGGGAGACCCAGTACTTC.

The CDR3 reads CATLSPGNTIYF. CDR3 nucleotides: TGTGCCACCCTGTCCCCGGGAAACACCATATATTTT. The rearrangement joins TRBV6-5 to TRBJ1-3; no reliable D call. Per germline, CDR1 MNHEY and CDR2 SVGAGI. Trimming took off 10 bases at V and 4 bases at J, with 11 bases between the two ends. The length of the CDR3 is 12 residues.